The text below deals with one T cell receptor (beta chain). Its antigen remains unknown. The data were obtained in a study of T cell responses to AZD1222 COVID-19 vaccine. Findings and caveats of the study: Possibly, clonal diversity was underestimated; donors were largely white British and included more females. Seropositive AZD1222 recipients at baseline numbered only five to seven. Unmutated variant regions are reportedly the target of nearly half of TCRs that are spike-specific.

This table comes from immunoSEQ multiplex PCR, and its TCRdb copy is limited to in-frame clones, with some not included. The sample consists of 130,000 or so clones, around 89% of them appearing once. The V segment lost 6 bases and the J segment 4 bases; nucleotides outside the gene matches: 2. The CDR3 totals 13 residues. The germline V gene has CDR1 SEHNR and CDR2 FQNEAQ (reference sequence). The sample was peripheral blood, taken 28 days after the second AZD1222 dose. The TCR comes from an adult who received the AZD1222 COVID-19 vaccine. V and J are TRBV7-9 and TRBJ1-1, with 10 bases lining up with TRBD1. The DNA of the CDR3 is TGTGCCAGCAGTAGGACAGGGGGCACTGAAGCTTTCTTT. Encoded protein: CASSRTGGTEAFF.